Listed here are 12 T cell receptor beta chains from one sample, sequenced in a study of chemoradiotherapy in HPV16-positive cancers. Assay: immunoSEQ multiplex PCR; the TCRdb copy retains only in-frame clones and omits some. The table includes about 35,000 clones, just under 80% detected once. Sequencing was performed on blood, taken from a patient who underwent chemoradiotherapy. These receptors were obtained from a human donor with HPV-associated anogenital cancer.

The V gene is TRBV7-9, the J gene TRBJ1-4, with 8 positions matching TRBD1. V lost 4 bases, J lost 8 bases, and 12 bases stayed unmatched. The CDR3 spans 16 residues. Germline loops: CDR1 SEHNR, CDR2 FQNEAQ (reference sequence). This CDR3 reads CASSSSRTGRGEKLFF. CDR3 DNA sequence: TGTGCCAGCAGCTCGTCAAGGACAGGGAGGGGAGAAAAACTGTTTTTT.

The chain links TRBV4-3 to TRBJ2-7; 14 bases agree with TRBD2. V shed 1 base and J 2 bases; nucleotides not matched to a gene: 7. Germline lookup yields CDR1 LGHNA and CDR2 YSLEER. CDR3 length: 18 amino acids. CDR3 loop: CASSQAPGTSGGPYEQYF. The CDR3 nucleotides are TGCGCCAGCAGCCAAGCCCCCGGGACTAGCGGGGGACCCTACGAGCAGTACTTC.

The rearrangement uses TRBV12-5 and TRBJ2-2, with TRBD2 matching over 8 bases. The germline CDR1 and CDR2 sequences are LGHNT and FRNRAP. V was clipped by 0 bases and J by 2 bases; unmatched bases: 2. The CDR3 is 16 residues long. The CDR3: CASGLVAGANTGELFF. The CDR3 DNA follows: TGTGCTAGTGGTTTGGTAGCGGGGGCCAACACCGGGGAGCTGTTTTTT.

The chain combines TRBV30 with TRBJ2-5; D may be TRBD2 (7 bases). V shed 1 base and J shed 4 bases, with 13 bases lying between them. The CDR3 runs to 14 residues. Germline assignment: CDR1 GTSNPN and CDR2 SVGIG (reference sequence). Here the CDR3 reads CAWSAGGGRETQYF. In nucleotides, the CDR3 is TGTGCCTGGAGTGCTGGCGGGGGCAGAGAGACCCAGTACTTC.

The chain employs TRBV27 and TRBJ2-2; 7 bases line up with TRBD1. Looked up from germline, CDR1 is MNHEY and CDR2 is SMNVEV (reference sequence). Trimming removed 5 bases from V and 2 bases from J; junction bases left unmatched: 2. The CDR3 runs to 14 residues. The CDR3 DNA reads as TGTGCCAGCAGTCCAGGGGGAAACACCGGGGAGCTGTTTTTT. Protein: CASSPGGNTGELFF.

A remark on this clone: One end of the junction is discordant with germline, which a read error may explain. This sample also contains other DNA sequences that code for the same CDR3. The chain combines TRBV18 with TRBJ1-1; TRBD1 might be the D (6 bases). In germline, CDR1 is KGHSH, CDR2 LQKENI. The length of the CDR3 is 14 residues. The CDR3 region is CASSPQGMNTEAFF. CDR3 DNA: TGTGCCAGCTCACCTCAGGGGATGAACACTGAAGCTTTTTTT.

This clone was seen only a few times. This chain joins TRBV2 and TRBJ2-3; D remains unclear. The CDR3 is 14 residues long. Looked up from germline, CDR1 is SNHLY and CDR2 is FYNNEI. V was pared by 0 bases and J by 8 bases, with 12 bases between. CDR3 in amino acids: CASSEAFPDPTQYF. The CDR3 DNA is TGTGCCAGCAGTGAAGCGTTCCCAGATCCTACGCAGTATTTT.

The chain has TRBV19 and TRBJ2-2; TRBD1 might be the D (6 bases). V was cut by 3 bases and J by 4 bases, with 12 bases left in between. The CDR3 runs 15 residues. Germline V gives CDR1 LNHDA, CDR2 SQIVND (reference sequence). CDR3 loop: CASSIYQGTTGELFF. The CDR3, as DNA: TGTGCCAGTAGTATTTATCAGGGGACCACCGGGGAGCTGTTTTTT.

This clone was detected only a few times. The chain is built from TRBV7-6 and TRBJ2-2; D is possibly TRBD1 (6 bases). V lost 1 base to trimming and J lost 1 base, with 7 bases between them. Looked up from germline, CDR1 is SGHVS and CDR2 is FNYEAQ. CDR3 length: 15 residues. The CDR3 spells CASSLGGQNTGELFF. The CDR3 DNA reads TGTGCCAGCAGCTTAGGGGGGCAGAACACCGGGGAGCTGTTTTTT.

The CDR3 spells CASSYGQGGGYTF. The CDR3 DNA is TGTGCCAGCAGTTACGGACAGGGGGGTGGCTACACCTTC. V gene TRBV6-5 combines with J gene TRBJ1-2; 10 nucleotides line up with TRBD1. The germline CDR1 and CDR2 sequences are MNHEY and SVGAGI. V trimming: 2 bases; J trimming: 7 bases; junction bases outside the gene matches: 1. The CDR3 runs to 13 residues.

The V call is TRBV7-9, the J call TRBJ2-5; TRBD1 might be the D (6 bases). The CDR3 length is 14 residues. V gave up 3 bases and J gave up 5 bases, with 13 bases separating them. CDR1 and CDR2 (germline): SEHNR, FQNEAQ (reference sequence). The CDR3 sequence is CASSFSVGAETQYF. DNA for the CDR3: TGTGCCAGCAGCTTTTCGGTGGGGGCGGAGACCCAGTACTTC.

J is TRBJ2-1 and V is TRBV5-1, with D unresolved. Germline CDR1 and CDR2: SGHRS and YFSETQ. The CDR3 extends over 14 amino acids. Trimming took 4 bases from V and 5 from J, leaving 13 bases between them. The CDR3, as DNA: TGCGCCAGCAGCACTCGGGCTGGAGACAATGAGCAGTTCTTC. The encoded protein is CASSTRAGDNEQFF.